A single sample gave rise to the 22 T cell receptor beta chains below, sequenced in a study of blood T cell repertoires in COVID-19. Clones were sequenced by immunoSEQ multiplex PCR, and TCRdb holds only the in-frame ones, with some missing. Among fewer than 250,000 clones, about 91% were seen once, and the ten largest hold 2% to 3%. Sequenced: PBMCs or T cells enriched from blood (not recorded which). Receptors were obtained from a woman aged 25 to 45 with acute COVID-19.

The chain carries TRBV6-1 and TRBJ1-5; perhaps TRBD1 as D (6 bases). V was pared by 3 bases and J by 5 bases, with 11 bases between. Germline lookup yields CDR1 MNHNS and CDR2 SASEGT. The CDR3 has 14 amino acids. CDR3 residues: CASSDRGIHQPQHF. The DNA of the CDR3 is TGTGCCAGCAGTGACAGGGGTATCCATCAGCCCCAGCATTTT.

The chain couples TRBV10-1 to TRBJ2-3, with D hard to call. The germline CDR1 and CDR2 sequences are WNHNN and SYGVQD (reference sequence). Trimming took 2 bases from V and 0 from J, leaving 12 bases between them. The CDR3 is made up of 16 amino acids. The CDR3 sequence is CASSENPSPSTDTQYF. The CDR3 region has the DNA TGCGCCAGCAGTGAGAATCCTAGTCCCAGCACAGATACGCAGTATTTT.

CDR3 in DNA: TGCAGCGTTGAGGGCCTCCTTGGCACCCCAAACATTCAGTACTTC. The encoded protein is CSVEGLLGTPNIQYF. The rearrangement links TRBV29-1 to TRBJ2-4; unclear D gene. The CDR3 has 15 amino acids. CDR1 SQVTM and CDR2 ANQGSEA come from the germline V gene. V gave up 3 bases and J gave up 6 bases, with 18 bases separating them.

The CDR3 loop is CASSDEGVTPGGELFF. In DNA form, the CDR3 reads TGTGCCAGTAGTGACGAGGGGGTAACACCGGGAGGGGAGCTGTTTTTT. The genes are TRBV19 and TRBJ2-2; tentative D call: TRBD1 (6 bases). CDR1 and CDR2 from the germline V gene are LNHDA and SQIVND (reference sequence). This CDR3 spans 16 amino acids. With 5 bases removed from V and 8 bases from J, the gap between germline ends came to 21 bases.

The chain is built from TRBV13 and TRBJ1-1, with unresolved D. V was clipped by 3 bases and J by 4 bases, with 9 bases between them. The CDR3 has 13 residues. In germline, CDR1 is PRHDT, CDR2 FYEKMQ (reference sequence). CDR3 in DNA: TGTGCCAGCAGCTTCACCGGGTCCACTGAAGCTTTCTTT. Amino acid sequence: CASSFTGSTEAFF. Using reference TRBV13 and TRBJ1-1 for the parts outside the CDR3, the full variable domain is AAGVIQSPRHLIKEKRETATLKCYPIPRHDTVYWYQQGPGQDPQFLISFYEKMQSDKGSIPDRFSAQQFSDYHSELNMSSLELGDSALYFCASSFTGSTEAFFGQGTRLTVV.

The gene calls are TRBV11-2 and TRBJ1-1, with D possibly TRBD1 on 5 matching bases. The germline V gene encodes CDR1 SGHAT and CDR2 FQNNGV. Trimming took 3 bases from V and 0 from J, leaving 20 bases between them. The CDR3 is made up of 18 amino acids. The CDR3 reads CASSFGTATSQMNTEAFF. For the CDR3, the DNA is TGTGCCAGCAGCTTTGGGACTGCGACGAGCCAAATGAACACTGAAGCTTTCTTT.

Points on this clone: Other DNA sequences in this specimen translate into the identical CDR3. The chain recombines TRBV11-2 with TRBJ2-7; possibly TRBD2 for D (7 bases). Trimming pared 5 bases from V and 1 base from J, leaving 12 bases between. This CDR3 region has 14 residues. Germline CDR1 SGHAT, CDR2 FQNNGV. The CDR3 is CASSLGGGSYEQYF. CDR3 bases: TGTGCCAGCAGCCTAGGGGGGGGATCCTACGAGCAGTACTTC.

The chain joins TRBV5-1 to TRBJ1-1, with TRBD1 identical over 9 bases. Germline loops: CDR1 SGHRS, CDR2 YFSETQ. The CDR3 sequence is 16 residues long. With V trimmed by 5 bases and J by 3 bases, 11 bases remained unmatched. CDR3 nucleotides: TGCGCCAGCAGTCTGAAGGGGGACAGGGAGTACACTGAAGCTTTCTTT. It encodes CASSLKGDREYTEAFF.

The chain carries TRBV5-1 and TRBJ1-5; D unresolved. Germline CDR1 and CDR2: SGHRS and YFSETQ. CDR3 length: 13 amino acids. V dropped 4 bases and J dropped 0 bases, with 5 bases sitting between them. CDR3 residues: CASSADSNQPQHF. CDR3 DNA sequence: TGCGCCAGCAGCGCGGATAGCAATCAGCCCCAGCATTTT. The entire variable domain, with the rest obtained from reference TRBV5-1 and TRBJ1-5, is as follows: KAGVTQTPRYLIKTRGQQVTLSCSPISGHRSVSWYQQTPGQGLQFLFEYFSETQRNKGNFPGRFSGRQFSNSRSEMNVSTLELGDSALYLCASSADSNQPQHFGDGTRLSIL.

The J gene is TRBJ1-1, the V gene TRBV2, with D possibly matching TRBD1 (6 bases). V was cut by 6 bases and J by 2 bases, with 13 bases left in between. CDR1 is SNHLY and CDR2 is FYNNEI in the germline V gene. The CDR3 has 14 amino acids. CDR3 nucleotide sequence: TGTGCCAGCAGCAAAACAGGGAGTAACACTGAAGCTTTCTTT. The encoded protein is CASSKTGSNTEAFF.

The chain is built from TRBV19 and TRBJ1-5; 9 nucleotides line up with TRBD1. CDR1 is LNHDA, CDR2 SQIVND, per germline (reference sequence). There are 15 residues in the CDR3. V dropped 7 bases and J dropped 5; count of bases not matched to a gene: 9. The CDR3 sequence: CASTPRDRVDQPQHF. The CDR3 DNA sequence: TGTGCCAGTACCCCCCGGGACAGGGTAGATCAGCCCCAGCATTTT. Filled out from reference TRBV19 and TRBJ1-5, the complete variable domain reads DGGITQSPKYLFRKEGQNVTLSCEQNLNHDAMYWYRQDPGQGLRLIYYSQIVNDFQKGDIAEGYSVSREKKESFPLTVTSAQKNPTAFYLCASTPRDRVDQPQHFGDGTRLSIL.

This sequence joins TRBV7-9 and TRBJ2-1; D is perhaps TRBD2 (6 bases). Trimming shortened V by 5 bases and J by 6 bases, and 17 bases separated the two germline ends. The CDR3 length is 15 residues. Germline CDR1 SEHNR, CDR2 FQNEAQ (reference sequence). The CDR3 loop reads CASSTSVGLSNEQFF. DNA of the CDR3: TGTGCCAGCAGCACTTCGGTGGGACTCTCCAATGAGCAGTTCTTC.

The gene calls are TRBV10-2 and TRBJ2-6, with TRBD1 as a possible D gene (6 bases). The length of the CDR3 is 18 residues. The V end lost 3 bases, the J end lost 1 base, and 16 bases lay between the germline ends. Per the germline V gene, CDR1 is WSHSY and CDR2 is SAAADI. The DNA for the CDR3 is TGCGCCAGCAGTGAAAAAATTTGGACAGATTCTGGGGCCAACGTCCTGACTTTC. Translation gives CASSEKIWTDSGANVLTF.

The chain links TRBV11-2 to TRBJ2-3; 8 positions match TRBD2. Trimming removed 5 bases from V and 0 bases from J; junction bases left unmatched: 10. CDR1 is SGHAT and CDR2 is FQNNGV in the germline V gene. This CDR3 has 17 amino acids. The CDR3 coding sequence is TGTGCCAGCAGCCCGGGCTCGGGGGGGCCTAGCACAGATACGCAGTATTTT. Translating it yields CASSPGSGGPSTDTQYF.

The chain joins TRBV2 to TRBJ1-5; 9 bases map to TRBD1. Germline V lookup: CDR1 SNHLY, CDR2 FYNNEI. Unmatched junction bases numbered 2, after V lost 1 base and J lost 7 bases. The CDR3 consists of 14 residues. This chain's CDR3 is CASSEGTGEQPQHF. As DNA, the CDR3 is TGTGCCAGCAGTGAAGGGACAGGGGAGCAGCCCCAGCATTTT. Full variable domain (rest looked up from reference TRBV2 and TRBJ1-5): EPEVTQTPSHQVTQMGQEVILRCVPISNHLYFYWYRQILGQKVEFLVSFYNNEISEKSEIFDDQFSVERPDGSNFTLKIRSTKLEDSAMYFCASSEGTGEQPQHFGDGTRLSIL.

CDR3 amino acids: CASSYSYRGDQPQHF. CDR3 DNA sequence: TGTGCCAGCAGTTACTCGTACAGGGGAGATCAGCCCCAGCATTTT. V and J are TRBV6-5 and TRBJ1-5, with 7 positions matching TRBD1. The CDR3 spans 15 residues. V dropped 0 bases and J dropped 5; count of bases not matched to a gene: 4. Germline loops: CDR1 MNHEY, CDR2 SVGAGI.

The J gene is TRBJ2-1, the V gene TRBV11-3; 8 nucleotides align to TRBD2. V gave up 1 base and J gave up 5 bases; unmatched junction bases: 4. CDR3 size: 15 residues. CDR1 and CDR2 (germline): SGHNT, YENEEA. CDR3 protein: CASSLVAGGNNEQFF. The CDR3 region has the DNA TGTGCCAGCAGCTTAGTCGCGGGGGGTAACAATGAGCAGTTCTTC. The whole variable domain, remainder taken from reference TRBV11-3 and TRBJ2-1, is EAGVVQSPRYKIIEKKQPVAFWCNPISGHNTLYWYLQNLGQGPELLIRYENEEAVDDSQLPKDRFSAERLKGVDSTLKIQPAELGDSAVYLCASSLVAGGNNEQFFGPGTRLTVL.

The chain joins TRBV27 to TRBJ1-6, with 7 bases lining up with TRBD1. The CDR3 has 15 residues. Germline CDR1 MNHEY, CDR2 SMNVEV (reference sequence). With V trimmed by 5 bases and J by 10 bases, 11 bases remained unmatched. The CDR3 here is CASSPETGRGSPLHF. For the CDR3, the DNA is TGTGCCAGCAGTCCGGAGACAGGGAGAGGATCACCCCTCCACTTT.

The CDR3 here is CASSSSPFTDTQYF. The CDR3 coding sequence is TGCGCCAGCAGCTCGTCCCCCTTCACAGATACGCAGTATTTT. This chain connects TRBV5-1 to TRBJ2-3; D is undetermined. V shed 3 bases and J shed 2 bases, with 10 bases lying between them. This CDR3 has 14 amino acids. In germline, CDR1 is SGHRS, CDR2 YFSETQ.

V usage is TRBV27 and J usage is TRBJ2-7; 8 bases agree with TRBD1. This CDR3 region has 14 residues. CDR1 is MNHEY, CDR2 SMNVEV, per germline (reference sequence). Trimming removed 6 bases from V and 6 bases from J; junction bases left unmatched: 10. The CDR3 loop reads CASRPDRAYAEQYF. CDR3 coding DNA: TGTGCCAGCAGGCCGGACAGGGCCTACGCCGAGCAGTACTTC.

The chain recombines TRBV9 with TRBJ2-1; 14 nucleotides line up with TRBD2. CDR1 and CDR2 from the germline V gene are SGDLS and YYNGEE. The CDR3 spans 17 residues. The trim removed 0 bases at V and 4 bases at J, leaving 3 bases unmatched. This chain's CDR3 is CASSVARTSGGYNEQFF. The DNA of the CDR3 is TGTGCCAGCAGCGTAGCTCGGACTAGCGGGGGGTACAATGAGCAGTTCTTC.

The chain links TRBV19 to TRBJ1-1; D uncertain. The germline CDR1 and CDR2 sequences are LNHDA and SQIVND (reference sequence). Trimming took off 6 bases at V and 6 bases at J, with 23 bases between the two ends. This CDR3 is built from 16 residues. This chain's CDR3 is CASSLNGGPWVSEAFF. CDR3 DNA sequence: TGTGCCAGTAGCCTCAACGGAGGACCGTGGGTTTCTGAAGCTTTCTTT.